These 29 T cell receptor beta chains were sequenced from one sample in a study of T-cell reconstitution after alpha-beta-depleted transplantation in children. The TCRbeta library incorporated unique molecular identifiers. TCRdb called the PCR reads again in MiXCR, with one record for every CDR3 protein. This sample has 350,000 to 500,000 distinct CDR3 sequences, with about 40% found just once. The sequencing used PBMCs, collected before TCRalphabeta/CD19-depleted stem cell transplant. The receptor set was obtained from a girl aged 2 to 10 with aplastic anemia, due to receive a stem cell transplant.

At least ten counts were recorded for this clonotype. V is TRBV9 and J is TRBJ1-6; tentatively, D is TRBD1 (6 bases). CDR3 length equals 17 residues. Looked up from germline, CDR1 is SGDLS and CDR2 is YYNGEE. The ends were cut back, 4 bases at V and 0 bases at J, with 14 bases in the middle. Here the CDR3 DNA reads TGTGCCAGCAGCCACCCCGACAGGAGCTCCTATAATTCACCCCTCCACTTT. Residues: CASSHPDRSSYNSPLHF.

The V and J genes are TRBV9 and TRBJ2-1, with D maybe TRBD2 (5 bases). The CDR3 runs to 15 residues. V shed 1 base and J shed 6 bases, with 14 bases lying between them. Germline CDR1 is SGDLS and CDR2 is YYNGEE. The CDR3 region is CASSVRGQLINEQFF. CDR3 bases: TGTGCCAGCAGCGTACGGGGTCAGCTTATCAATGAGCAGTTCTTC.

The rearrangement uses TRBV5-6 and TRBJ2-7; D not certain. The CDR3 covers 15 residues. Trimming removed 6 bases from V and 0 bases from J, with 16 bases in between. The germline V gene encodes CDR1 SGHDT and CDR2 YYEEEE. CDR3 nucleotides: TGTGCCAGCACCCAACTCGGGTTCTCCTCCTACGAGCAGTACTTC. As protein: CASTQLGFSSYEQYF.

This clonotype was recorded many times. V is TRBV27 and J is TRBJ2-5; D possibly corresponds to TRBD2 (6 bases). V was cut by 2 bases and J by 3 bases, with 13 bases left in between. The CDR3 runs to 15 residues. Germline CDR1 and CDR2: MNHEY and SMNVEV (reference sequence). CDR3 sequence (DNA): TGTGCCAGCAGTTTACTTGCAGGAGGGGAAGAGACCCAGTACTTC. Protein product: CASSLLAGGEETQYF.

The rearrangement joins TRBV20-1 to TRBJ2-7; tentatively, D is TRBD1 or TRBD2 (5 bases each). The V end lost 3 bases, the J end lost 3 bases, and 18 bases lay between the germline ends. The germline gives CDR1 DFQATT, CDR2 SNEGSKA (reference sequence). The CDR3 loop spans 15 amino acids. CDR3 in DNA: TGCAGTGCTAGTACCCGGGGCGGGTCCATCTACGAGCAGTACTTC. Residues: CSASTRGGSIYEQYF.

This clonotype has more than one count but fewer than ten. V and J are TRBV15 and TRBJ2-7; 11 nucleotides agree with TRBD2. Germline loops: CDR1 LNHNV, CDR2 YYDKDF (reference sequence). After removal of 8 bases from V and 8 bases from J, the junction contained 14 bases not matched to a gene. The CDR3 consists of 15 residues. The CDR3 sequence is CATSRGLAGGQQQYF. The CDR3, as DNA: TGTGCCACCTCAAGGGGGCTAGCGGGGGGCCAGCAGCAGTACTTC.

The J gene is TRBJ2-1, the V gene TRBV7-8, with TRBD2 as a possible D gene (5 bases). CDR1 is SGHVS and CDR2 is FQNEAQ in the germline V gene. Trimming stripped 2 bases from V and 2 bases from J, with 10 bases between. This CDR3 contains 15 residues. This CDR3 is CASSLMGVAYNEQFF. CDR3 sequence (DNA): TGTGCCAGCAGCTTAATGGGAGTGGCCTACAATGAGCAGTTCTTC.

The chain carries TRBV20-1 and TRBJ2-3; 10 nucleotides agree with TRBD2. CDR3 length: 15 residues. Germline CDR1 DFQATT, CDR2 SNEGSKA (reference sequence). Trimming took 3 bases from V and 3 from J; bases not matched to a gene: 6. The chain's CDR3 is CSASRSGGGTDTQYF. The DNA of the CDR3 is TGCAGTGCTAGCCGGAGCGGGGGGGGGACAGATACGCAGTATTTT.

The rearrangement uses TRBV7-9 and TRBJ2-5; TRBD2 matches at 8 bases. After removal of 5 bases from V and 4 bases from J, the junction contained 9 bases not matched to a gene. This CDR3 has 15 amino acids. CDR1 SEHNR and CDR2 FQNEAQ come from the germline V gene (reference sequence). The CDR3 DNA reads TGTGCCAGCAGCCGACTCGGGAGGGCCCCAGAGACCCAGTACTTC. Its protein product is CASSRLGRAPETQYF.

This clonotype was picked up a small number of times. V is TRBV5-1 and J is TRBJ2-7; TRBD1 or TRBD2 may be the D gene (5 bases each). This CDR3 spans 14 amino acids. From germline, CDR1 is SGHRS and CDR2 YFSETQ. The V end was cut by 2 bases, the J end by 4 bases, with 13 bases between. The DNA of the CDR3 is TGCGCCAGCAGCTTCAACCGGGACGGATACGAGCAGTACTTC. Amino acid sequence: CASSFNRDGYEQYF.

The rearrangement uses TRBV5-1 and TRBJ2-1; D is unresolved. CDR3 size: 13 residues. V shed 3 bases and J shed 5 bases, with 9 bases lying between them. The V gene's germline CDR1 is SGHRS and CDR2 YFSETQ. The CDR3 DNA is TGCGCCAGCAGCTCCCCCTTAGACAATGAGCAGTTCTTC. Translated: CASSSPLDNEQFF. The full variable domain, rest sourced from reference TRBV5-1 and TRBJ2-1, is KAGVTQTPRYLIKTRGQQVTLSCSPISGHRSVSWYQQTPGQGLQFLFEYFSETQRNKGNFPGRFSGRQFSNSRSEMNVSTLELGDSALYLCASSSPLDNEQFFGPGTRLTVL.

The chain uses TRBV15 and TRBJ1-1; no clear D. V shed 3 bases and J shed 0 bases, with 11 bases lying between them. This CDR3 has 15 amino acids. Per the germline V gene, CDR1 is LNHNV and CDR2 is YYDKDF (reference sequence). CDR3 amino acids: CATSRSQGMNTEAFF. CDR3 DNA sequence: TGTGCCACCAGCAGGAGTCAAGGGATGAACACTGAAGCTTTCTTT.

The chain carries TRBV29-1 and TRBJ2-1; possible D gene TRBD1, 6 bases. The V end was cut by 5 bases, the J end by 6 bases, with 14 bases between. The CDR3 spans 13 residues. The V gene's germline CDR1 is SQVTM and CDR2 ANQGSEA. For the CDR3, the DNA is TGCAGCGTTACGGACAGCTCCATCAATGAGCAGTTCTTC. Residues: CSVTDSSINEQFF.

The chain has TRBV4-2 and TRBJ1-5; no definite D call. Germline V gene data show CDR1 as LGHNA and CDR2 as YNFKEQ. The length of the CDR3 is 13 residues. Trimming pared 8 bases from V and 7 bases from J, leaving 15 bases between. DNA of the CDR3: TGTGCCAGCGGCCCCGCACTGAGGCAGCCCCAGCATTTT. Amino acid sequence: CASGPALRQPQHF.

This clonotype was seen only a few times. The CDR3: CSARDVTGLGEQYF. CDR3 nucleotide sequence: TGCAGTGCTAGAGATGTCACCGGGCTCGGCGAGCAGTACTTC. The rearrangement joins TRBV20-1 to TRBJ2-7; D not certain. The V end was cut by 0 bases, the J end by 6 bases, with 15 bases between. Germline V gene sequence: CDR1 DFQATT, CDR2 SNEGSKA (reference sequence). The CDR3 spans 14 residues.

The rearrangement links TRBV28 to TRBJ2-4, with D unresolved. This CDR3 has 13 amino acids. The V gene lost 2 bases and the J gene lost 8 bases, with 10 bases spanning the gap. Germline-derived CDR1 and CDR2 are MDHEN and SYDVKM. The CDR3 sequence: CASSLGQTDIQYF. The CDR3 region has the DNA TGTGCCAGCAGTTTAGGCCAGACGGACATTCAGTACTTC. The full variable domain, rest sourced from reference TRBV28 and TRBJ2-4, is DVKVTQSSRYLVKRTGEKVFLECVQDMDHENMFWYRQDPGLGLRLIYFSYDVKMKEKGDIPEGYSVSREKKERFSLILESASTNQTSMYLCASSLGQTDIQYFGAGTRLSVL.

This sequence joins TRBV20-1 and TRBJ2-1; 7 nucleotides match TRBD2. Per the germline V gene, CDR1 is DFQATT and CDR2 is SNEGSKA (reference sequence). This CDR3 is 14 amino acids long. J gave up 4 bases and V 5 bases, and 8 bases lay outside the gene matches. CDR3 amino acids: CSAGRSSGYNEQFF. The DNA for the CDR3 is TGCAGTGCTGGTCGGTCTAGCGGTTACAATGAGCAGTTCTTC.

The chain couples TRBV11-3 to TRBJ2-1; 15 positions agree with TRBD2. The junction had 6 bases not matched to a gene; V was cut back by 1 base and J by 11 bases. The CDR3 is made up of 16 amino acids. From germline, CDR1 is SGHNT and CDR2 YENEEA. CDR3 sequence: CASSLGGTSGGRQQFF. CDR3 in DNA: TGTGCCAGCAGCTTAGGGGGGACTAGCGGGGGGAGGCAGCAGTTCTTC.

The genes are TRBV6-1 and TRBJ2-7, with 7 bases aligning to TRBD1. J gave up 6 bases and V 2 bases, and 1 base lay outside the gene matches. CDR1 is MNHNS, CDR2 SASEGT, per germline. The CDR3 has 12 residues. The CDR3 sequence: CASSESGGEQYF. CDR3 sequence (DNA): TGTGCCAGCAGTGAATCAGGGGGCGAGCAGTACTTC.

There are a few counts of this clonotype. The rearrangement joins TRBV7-4 to TRBJ2-7, with D tentatively TRBD2 (5 bases). The germline V gene has CDR1 SGHVT and CDR2 SQSDAQ. V lost 2 bases, J lost 1 base, and 12 bases lay in between. There are 15 residues in the CDR3. CDR3 amino acids: CASSLFISGSYEQYF. DNA for the CDR3: TGTGCCAGCAGCTTATTTATAAGCGGATCCTACGAGCAGTACTTC.

This clonotype was counted many times. The chain uses TRBV2 and TRBJ2-7, with D perhaps TRBD2 (7 bases). The CDR3 sequence is 15 residues long. V shed 6 bases and J shed 0 bases, with 15 bases lying between them. The germline V gene encodes CDR1 SNHLY and CDR2 FYNNEI. For the CDR3, the DNA is TGTGCCAGCAGGGGTGGGGCGGGGGCCTCCTACGAGCAGTACTTC. It specifies CASRGGAGASYEQYF.

The chain links TRBV6-1 to TRBJ2-1, with 14 positions matching TRBD2. CDR1 is MNHNS and CDR2 is SASEGT in the germline V gene. The CDR3 extends over 15 amino acids. The J segment lost 7 bases and the V segment lost 6 bases, leaving 5 bases of the junction unmatched. In DNA, the CDR3 is TGTGCCAGCAGGGGGGGACTAGCGGGAGTAAATGAGCAGTTCTTC. Protein product: CASRGGLAGVNEQFF.

The J gene is TRBJ2-3, the V gene TRBV28, with 7 bases fitting TRBD2. The CDR3 has 16 residues. The germline V gene has CDR1 MDHEN and CDR2 SYDVKM. V dropped 2 bases and J dropped 0; count of bases not matched to a gene: 5. The CDR3 DNA reads as TGTGCCAGCAGTTTACAGCGGGGACCCAGCACAGATACGCAGTATTTT. This sequence encodes CASSLQRGPSTDTQYF. The whole variable domain, remainder taken from reference TRBV28 and TRBJ2-3, is DVKVTQSSRYLVKRTGEKVFLECVQDMDHENMFWYRQDPGLGLRLIYFSYDVKMKEKGDIPEGYSVSREKKERFSLILESASTNQTSMYLCASSLQRGPSTDTQYFGPGTRLTVL.

This chain connects TRBV6-5 to TRBJ2-7; D gene ambiguous. Germline-derived CDR1 and CDR2 are MNHEY and SVGAGI. This CDR3 has 16 residues. V lost 4 bases and J 7 bases, leaving 23 bases between the germline ends. In DNA, the CDR3 is TGTGCCAGCAGTTCCCTCTTCAGCGACCAAGGATGGGAGCAGTACTTC. Translation: CASSSLFSDQGWEQYF.

This clonotype was seen a handful of times. This chain uses TRBV12-3 or TRBV12-4 with TRBJ2-7, with 9 bases that match TRBD1. The CDR3 totals 13 residues. V lost 6 bases, J lost 3 bases, and 3 bases stayed unmatched. For the CDR3, the DNA is TGTGCCAGCAGGGGACAGGGTTTCTACGAGCAGTACTTC. Translating gives CASRGQGFYEQYF.

CDR3 in amino acids: CSAFDRDRDTEAFF. Written as DNA, the CDR3 is TGCAGTGCGTTCGACCGGGACAGAGACACTGAAGCTTTCTTT. This chain uses TRBV20-1 with TRBJ1-1; 7 nucleotides line up with TRBD1. The V gene end was trimmed by 6 bases and the J gene end by 3 bases; junction bases not matched to a gene: 10. The CDR3 consists of 14 residues. Germline V lookup: CDR1 DFQATT, CDR2 SNEGSKA (reference sequence).

The chain's CDR3 is CASSPGLAGGLDTQYF. The CDR3 DNA sequence: TGTGCCAGCAGCCCCGGACTAGCGGGGGGGTTGGATACGCAGTATTTT. The chain is built from TRBV7-3 and TRBJ2-3, with 15 bases matching TRBD2. The V and J ends lost 5 bases and 6 bases, in that order; junction bases with no gene match: 6. The CDR3 consists of 16 residues. From germline, CDR1 is SGHTA and CDR2 FQGTGA.

About this clonotype itself: The CDR3 carries no conserved terminal phenylalanine or tryptophan, so it likely arises from a read error. The limits of the CDR3 on the DNA are not certain, so only TCRdb's listed CDR3 is given. V gene TRBV12-3 or TRBV12-4 combines with J gene TRBJ2-1; the table names TRBD2, a call not compared with the DNA. The CDR3 has 11 amino acids, counting both end residues. CDR3: CASSLSRLHFI.

This clonotype was counted only a few times. The chain joins TRBV29-1 to TRBJ1-2, with D possibly matching TRBD1 (5 bases). There are 15 residues in the CDR3. V lost 7 bases to trimming and J lost 5 bases, with 23 bases between them. The germline gives CDR1 SQVTM, CDR2 ANQGSEA. The chain's CDR3 is CSAFPDRGTGYGYTF. The CDR3 bases are TGCAGCGCCTTCCCCGATAGAGGGACGGGTTATGGCTACACCTTC.